A single T cell receptor (beta chain) is shown here with its context. Its matching antigen is unknown. One junction end does not reproduce the germline sequence, and a read error may be involved. General observations from the study: Tumor memory CD4+ T cell TCR gene usage clustered with blood and lymph node memory CD4+ cells and lymph node naive CD4+ cells. Tumor Treg TCRs overlapped most with tumor naive CD4+ cells.

After constant-region reverse-primer amplification, full-length variable regions underwent semi-nested PCR with Nested Universal Primer A. TCRdb fed the 5' RACE reads into MiXCR, producing one record per CDR3 protein. The sample lists some 62,000 distinct CDR3 sequences, around a fifth occurring once. CDR3 size: 14 residues. Germline values: CDR1 SGHTA, CDR2 FQGNSA. Sequencing was performed on memory CD4+ T cells sorted from a lymph node. Subset meaning: memory CD4+ T cells, CD4+CD45RO+CD25-. This chain links TRBV7-2 with TRBJ2-5; either TRBD1 or TRBD2 may supply D (6 bases each). This TCR came from a female donor with breast cancer. The CDR3 sequence: CANSAWSGAETQYF. The CDR3 bases are TGTGCCAACAGCGCCTGGTCGGGGGCAGAGACCCAGTACTTC.